Each of the 15 T cell receptor beta chains below was sequenced from the same sample in a study of PD-L1 blockade in urothelial cancer. The table came from immunoSEQ multiplex PCR; TCRdb's copy has only in-frame clones and leaves some out. Among more than 45,000 clones listed, around 85% were seen once. This sample comprised PBMCs, obtained around atezolizumab (anti-PD-L1) treatment. Receptors originate from a man aged 55 to 70 with urothelial cancer.

CDR3 region: CASSPAVAGVVDNEQFF. DNA of the CDR3: TGTGCCAGCTCACCGGCAGTAGCGGGGGTAGTGGACAATGAGCAGTTCTTC. The chain recombines TRBV18 with TRBJ2-1; 9 bases are a match to TRBD2. V was pared by 3 bases and J by 5 bases, with 11 bases of the junction left unmatched. The germline V gene encodes CDR1 KGHSH and CDR2 LQKENI. The CDR3 length is 17 residues.

The V gene is TRBV9, the J gene TRBJ1-2, with 7 bases identical to TRBD1. Germline loops: CDR1 SGDLS, CDR2 YYNGEE. V trimming: 3 bases; J trimming: 5 bases; junction bases outside the gene matches: 7. The CDR3 covers 14 residues. CDR3 sequence reads: CASSGGDSSYGYTF. The CDR3, as DNA: TGTGCCAGCAGCGGCGGGGACAGTTCTTATGGCTACACCTTC.

This chain links TRBV4-2 with TRBJ2-2, with 10 bases fitting TRBD1. Germline lookup yields CDR1 LGHNA and CDR2 YNFKEQ. V shed 2 bases and J 3 bases; nucleotides not matched to a gene: 6. The CDR3 spans 17 residues. The CDR3 nucleotides are TGTGCCAGCAGCCAATATACCGGGACAGGGGACACCGGGGAGCTGTTTTTT. Protein product: CASSQYTGTGDTGELFF.

This clone came up once. The rearrangement links TRBV6-5 to TRBJ2-7, with D tentatively TRBD1 (6 bases). Germline V lookup: CDR1 MNHEY, CDR2 SVGAGI. The CDR3 extends over 14 amino acids. Trimming left V 2 bases short and J 5 bases short, with 13 bases between. DNA of the CDR3: TGTGCCAGCAGTTACACGTACAGGGCCGACGAGCAGTACTTC. Encoded protein: CASSYTYRADEQYF.

This chain connects TRBV5-1 to TRBJ2-3; 8 nucleotides line up with TRBD1. The CDR3 extends over 22 amino acids. From germline, CDR1 is SGHRS and CDR2 YFSETQ. V was clipped by 3 bases and J by 2 bases; unmatched bases: 26. CDR3 region: CASSYTPSDRAIRKIDTDTQYF. CDR3 bases: TGCGCCAGCAGCTACACCCCTTCGGACAGGGCGATCCGCAAGATAGACACAGATACGCAGTATTTT.

The chain uses TRBV11-3 and TRBJ2-3, with 7 bases matching TRBD1. Germline values: CDR1 SGHNT, CDR2 YENEEA. The CDR3 loop spans 15 amino acids. V shed 6 bases and J 1 base; nucleotides not matched to a gene: 7. The CDR3 loop is CASRRRQGGTDTQYF. In nucleotides, the CDR3 is TGTGCCAGCAGAAGGCGACAGGGAGGCACAGATACGCAGTATTTT. The full variable domain, with the rest looked up from reference TRBV11-3 and TRBJ2-3, is EAGVVQSPRYKIIEKKQPVAFWCNPISGHNTLYWYLQNLGQGPELLIRYENEEAVDDSQLPKDRFSAERLKGVDSTLKIQPAELGDSAVYLCASRRRQGGTDTQYFGPGTRLTVL.

The chain has TRBV27 and TRBJ1-2, with D tentatively TRBD1 (5 bases). Trimming took 5 bases from V and 4 from J, leaving 11 bases between them. The germline V gene has CDR1 MNHEY and CDR2 SMNVEV (reference sequence). There are 13 residues in the CDR3. CDR3 in DNA: TGTGCCAGCAGTCCCCGGGGGGGCTATGGCTACACCTTC. It encodes CASSPRGGYGYTF.

The chain carries TRBV9 and TRBJ1-2; 8 bases map to TRBD1. V lost 4 bases to trimming and J lost 4 bases; unmatched junction nucleotides: 6. The CDR3 is made up of 14 amino acids. Germline V gives CDR1 SGDLS, CDR2 YYNGEE. The CDR3 nucleotides are TGTGCCAGCAGCCCCCGGACAGGGAGCTATGGCTACACCTTC. Translation: CASSPRTGSYGYTF.

V and J are TRBV5-6 and TRBJ1-2; the match to TRBD1 covers 7 bases. The V segment lost 1 base and the J segment 3 bases; nucleotides outside the gene matches: 3. Germline V CDR1 and CDR2: SGHDT, YYEEEE. The CDR3 has 14 residues. DNA for the CDR3: TGTGCCAGCAGCTTGTTAGACAGGGACTATGGCTACACCTTC. Encoded protein: CASSLLDRDYGYTF.

This chain links TRBV18 with TRBJ1-5, with D tentatively TRBD1 (6 bases). From germline, CDR1 is KGHSH and CDR2 LQKENI. Trimming removed 1 base from V and 4 bases from J, with 11 bases in between. The CDR3 extends over 15 amino acids. In DNA form, the CDR3 reads TGTGCCAGCTCACCACTAGGGACAAAAAATCAGCCCCAGCATTTT. It specifies CASSPLGTKNQPQHF. The whole variable domain, remainder taken from reference TRBV18 and TRBJ1-5, is NAGVMQNPRHLVRRRGQEARLRCSPMKGHSHVYWYRQLPEEGLKFMVYLQKENIIDESGMPKERFSAEFPKEGPSILRIQQVVRGDSAAYFCASSPLGTKNQPQHFGDGTRLSIL.

In its sample, this clone was seen once. J is TRBJ1-2 and V is TRBV27, with D perhaps TRBD1 (5 bases). V was pared by 4 bases and J by 6 bases, with 12 bases between. The CDR3 has 13 residues. CDR1 is MNHEY, CDR2 SMNVEV, per germline (reference sequence). CDR3 nucleotides: TGTGCCAGCAGTTCTGTACAGGCTAATGGCTACACCTTC. It translates to CASSSVQANGYTF.

The rearrangement links TRBV9 to TRBJ1-1; D is unresolved. Trimming pared 0 bases from V and 1 base from J, leaving 10 bases between. The CDR3 has 15 amino acids. Germline CDR1 reads SGDLS; CDR2 reads YYNGEE. The CDR3 DNA is TGTGCCAGCAGCGTAGGTGGGCCCCAGAACACTGAAGCTTTCTTT. Translated: CASSVGGPQNTEAFF.

The V and J genes are TRBV11-3 and TRBJ2-5; 7 bases are shared with TRBD1. V gave up 3 bases and J gave up 0 bases; unmatched junction bases: 4. From germline, CDR1 is SGHNT and CDR2 YENEEA. CDR3 length: 15 residues. The CDR3 reads CASSLGTAYQETQYF. CDR3 sequence (DNA): TGTGCCAGCAGCTTGGGGACAGCGTACCAAGAGACCCAGTACTTC. Variable domain in full (rest from reference TRBV11-3 and TRBJ2-5): EAGVVQSPRYKIIEKKQPVAFWCNPISGHNTLYWYLQNLGQGPELLIRYENEEAVDDSQLPKDRFSAERLKGVDSTLKIQPAELGDSAVYLCASSLGTAYQETQYFGPGTRLLVL.

This rearrangement joins TRBV4-3 to TRBJ2-5; TRBD2 might be the D (6 bases). From germline, CDR1 is LGHNA and CDR2 YSLEER. With 1 base removed from V and 5 bases from J, the gap between germline ends came to 8 bases. CDR3 length: 13 residues. The CDR3 nucleotides are TGCGCCAGCAGCCAAGTTGGGGGGGAGACCCAGTACTTC. The encoded protein is CASSQVGGETQYF.

CDR3: CASSRDRNTEAFF. The DNA of the CDR3 is TGTGCCAGCAGCCGGGACAGGAACACTGAAGCTTTCTTT. The chain uses TRBV7-9 and TRBJ1-1; 7 bases map to TRBD1. There are 13 residues in the CDR3. The junction had 1 base not matched to a gene; V was cut back by 5 bases and J by 1 base. Per germline, CDR1 SEHNR and CDR2 FQNEAQ (reference sequence).